Listed below are T cell receptor beta chains from one sample, sequenced in a study of neoadjuvant anti-PD-1 for oral cavity cancer. Method: immunoSEQ multiplex PCR; TCRdb's copy keeps in-frame clones and lacks some. This sample has some 15,000 clones, with less than 80% found just once. The sequences come from PBMCs, collected before nivolumab (anti-PD-1) treatment. The receptor set was obtained from a person aged 35 to 85 with oral cavity squamous cell carcinoma. Both conserved end residues are part of each CDR3. D genes are given only for firm matches. Not all rows give a size; the values are once, few, many and, for expanded clones, a class.

-	few	TRBV7-9	TRBJ1-1	TGTGCCAGCAGCTTAGAATCGAACACTGAAGCTTTCTTT	CASSLESNTEAFF
TRBD2	-	TRBV7-8	TRBJ2-2	TGTGCCAGCAGCTCTTCGACTAGCGGAGTTACCGGGGAGCTGTTTTTT	CASSSSTSGVTGELFF
-	-	TRBV7-6	TRBJ2-1	TGTGCCAGCAGCTTTGACGGGAGATCCTCCTACAATGAGCAGTTCTTC	CASSFDGRSSYNEQFF
-	few	TRBV6-6	TRBJ2-1	TGTGCCAGCAGTTACTCGGGACTCCAGGATGAGCAGTTCTTC	CASSYSGLQDEQFF
TRBD1	few	TRBV10-3	TRBJ2-1	TGTGCCATCAGACCGGGACAGGGTTACAATGAGCAGTTCTTC	CAIRPGQGYNEQFF
-	few	TRBV18	TRBJ2-5	TGTGCCAGCTCACCAGGGCGACAGGAAGAGACCCAGTACTTC	CASSPGRQEETQYF
-	once	TRBV19	TRBJ1-1	TGTGCCAGTAGTCTTCGGGAAATGAACACTGAAGCTTTCTTT	CASSLREMNTEAFF
-	few	TRBV6-5	TRBJ1-3	TGTGCCAGCAGGTCCTCGGTCTCTGGAAACACCATATATTTT	CASRSSVSGNTIYF
-	few	TRBV11-3	TRBJ2-2	TGTGCCAGCAGCCCGGGGACCGGGGAGCTGTTTTTT	CASSPGTGELFF
-	few	TRBV7-9	TRBJ1-4	TGTGCCAGCAGCTTAGAGGGACAAAATGAAAAACTGTTTTTT	CASSLEGQNEKLFF
TRBD1	-	TRBV28	TRBJ2-7	TGTGCCAGCAGTGGCGGACAGGGGGCTGTATACGAGCAGTACTTC	CASSGGQGAVYEQYF
-	-	TRBV6-5	TRBJ1-4	TGTGCCAGCAGGCGGGTCATCGAAGGGGAAAAACTGTTTTTT	CASRRVIEGEKLFF
-	-	TRBV11-3	TRBJ1-5	TGTGCCAGCAGCTCTGCGGGGTGGCAGAATAGCAATCAGCCCCAGCATTTT	CASSSAGWQNSNQPQHF
TRBD1	once	TRBV29-1	TRBJ2-7	TGCAGCCCAGAAAACCGGGACAGATCCTACGAGCAGTACTTC	CSPENRDRSYEQYF
-	-	TRBV6-5	TRBJ2-7	TGTGCCAGCAGTTCTATCAGTAACTCCTACGAGCAGTACTTC	CASSSISNSYEQYF
-	-	TRBV5-4	TRBJ2-3	TGTGCCAGCAGCTTGGCAGGCAGCACAGATACGCAGTATTTT	CASSLAGSTDTQYF
TRBD2	-	TRBV28	TRBJ2-4	TGTGCCAGCAGTCCCTCGGGGGGTCAGCTGAACATTCAGTACTTC	CASSPSGGQLNIQYF
TRBD1	-	TRBV6-1	TRBJ1-5	TGTGCCAGCAGTGAATGGGGACAGGGAAATCAGCCCCAGCATTTT	CASSEWGQGNQPQHF
-	-	TRBV5-6	TRBJ1-2	TGTGCCAGTTCAGGGGCCTTCTATGGCTACACCTTC	CASSGAFYGYTF
-	-	TRBV10-2	TRBJ1-5	TGCGCCAGCAGTGAATGGGCAGTTGATCAGCCCCAGCATTTT	CASSEWAVDQPQHF
TRBD2	-	TRBV30	TRBJ2-5	TGTGCCTGGAGTGTAAAGGGTAGCGGGAGGTTAGGCCAAGAGACCCAGTACTTC	CAWSVKGSGRLGQETQYF
TRBD1	few	TRBV6-5	TRBJ1-1	TGTGCCAGCAGTTTCCAACAGGGGAGGAGCACTGAAGCTTTCTTT	CASSFQQGRSTEAFF
-	-	TRBV27	TRBJ2-1	TGTGCCAGCAGTTTTACCGGACTAACGGGTGAGCAGTTCTTC	CASSFTGLTGEQFF
-	-	TRBV9	TRBJ1-1	TGTGCCAGCAGCGCAAGGGACACCAACACTGAAGCTTTCTTT	CASSARDTNTEAFF
-	-	TRBV25-1	TRBJ1-2	TGTGCCAGCAGTGCTGCGGGCCACTATGGCTACACCTTC	CASSAAGHYGYTF
TRBD1	-	TRBV6-5	TRBJ2-1	TGTGCCAGCAGTGTGGGACAGGGAACCTACAATGAGCAGTTCTTC	CASSVGQGTYNEQFF
TRBD2	few	TRBV29-1	TRBJ2-2	TGCAGCGTCAACGGGGAGGGAAACACCGGGGAGCTGTTTTTT	CSVNGEGNTGELFF
TRBD2	-	TRBV7-3	TRBJ2-3	TGTGCCAGCAGCCTGAATGGGGGGACTAGCGCTAGCACAGATACGCAGTATTTT	CASSLNGGTSASTDTQYF
TRBD1	few	TRBV27	TRBJ1-4	TGTGCCAGCAGGAGCCGGGACAGCAATGAAAAACTGTTTTTT	CASRSRDSNEKLFF
TRBD1	-	TRBV28	TRBJ2-5	TGTGCCAGCAGTTTATCCTCGACAGGGTGGGGGAGAGAGACCCAGTACTTC	CASSLSSTGWGRETQYF
TRBD2	few	TRBV19	TRBJ2-7	TGTGCCAGTAGTCAGACTAGCGGACACTACGAGCAGTACTTC	CASSQTSGHYEQYF
-	-	TRBV19	TRBJ1-5	TGTGCCAGTAGTAACCCAACAGGTCTGGGGGGGGATCAGCCCCAGCATTTT	CASSNPTGLGGDQPQHF
TRBD2	few	TRBV9	TRBJ2-1	TGTGCCAGCAGCGTAGTGGCTAGCGGGAGGGGCTTTCCGGGGGAGCAGTTCTTC	CASSVVASGRGFPGEQFF
-	-	TRBV6-1	TRBJ1-5	TGTGCCAGCAGTGAAGGTTGGACCTTGCAAATTAATCAGCCCCAGCATTTT	CASSEGWTLQINQPQHF
-	-	TRBV6-4	TRBJ1-1	TGTGCCAGCAGTGTATCCAGGAACACTGAAGCTTTCTTT	CASSVSRNTEAFF
-	-	TRBV5-6	TRBJ1-1	TGTGCCAGCAGCTTGGCCGGCAACCCCACGGGGACTGAAGCTTTCTTT	CASSLAGNPTGTEAFF
-	once	TRBV2	TRBJ2-1	TGTGCCAGCAGTGAGACGAATGAGCAGTTCTTC	CASSETNEQFF
-	-	TRBV4-1	TRBJ2-1	TGCGCCAGCAGCCTGGGACTGCCCAATGAGCAGTTCTTC	CASSLGLPNEQFF
-	-	TRBV2	TRBJ2-1	TGTGCCAGCAGTGAACGCGGGCTAGAGCAGTTCTTC	CASSERGLEQFF
TRBD2	-	TRBV2	TRBJ2-3	TGTGCCAGCAGTCGCGTAGCGGGAACTAGCACAGATACGCAGTATTTT	CASSRVAGTSTDTQYF
TRBD2	few	TRBV27	TRBJ2-7	TGTGCCAGCAGTTTCGCGGGACTAGCGGGAGAGGCTACCTACGAGCAGTACTTC	CASSFAGLAGEATYEQYF
TRBD2	-	TRBV4-1	TRBJ2-7	TGCGCCAGCAGCCAAGAGGAGACTAGCGGGATTTGGTACGAGCAGTACTTC	CASSQEETSGIWYEQYF
-	-	TRBV19	TRBJ2-1	TGTGCCAGTAACCCGGGCCAATACAATGAGCAGTTCTTC	CASNPGQYNEQFF
-	few	TRBV5-1	TRBJ1-4	TGCGCCAGCAGCGGGGGGAGGGACGAAGAAAAACTGTTTTTT	CASSGGRDEEKLFF
-	-	TRBV6-5	TRBJ1-3	TGTGCCAGCAGTACCACAGGGAGAAACACCATATATTTT	CASSTTGRNTIYF